This T cell receptor beta chain was identified during a study of technical replicates of blood from a handful of donors. J lost 4 bases, V lost 2 bases, and 8 bases had no gene match. The CDR3 is 15 amino acids. Germline lookup yields CDR1 SGHRS and CDR2 YFSETQ. TCRdb's table, derived via immunoSEQ multiplex PCR, lists solely in-frame clones and lacks some. The sample has tens of thousands of clones; around nine tenths are singletons. This chain uses TRBV5-1 with TRBJ2-5, with 7 bases identical to TRBD1. Material for sequencing was T cells isolated from PBMCs. This clonotype was obtained from a human donor in good health. The DNA for the CDR3 is TGCGCCAGCAGCTTAGACAGGGTACGGGGAGAGACCCAGTACTTC. This translates into CASSLDRVRGETQYF. Full variable domain (rest looked up from reference TRBV5-1 and TRBJ2-5): KAGVTQTPRYLIKTRGQQVTLSCSPISGHRSVSWYQQTPGQGLQFLFEYFSETQRNKGNFPGRFSGRQFSNSRSEMNVSTLELGDSALYLCASSLDRVRGETQYFGPGTRLLVL.